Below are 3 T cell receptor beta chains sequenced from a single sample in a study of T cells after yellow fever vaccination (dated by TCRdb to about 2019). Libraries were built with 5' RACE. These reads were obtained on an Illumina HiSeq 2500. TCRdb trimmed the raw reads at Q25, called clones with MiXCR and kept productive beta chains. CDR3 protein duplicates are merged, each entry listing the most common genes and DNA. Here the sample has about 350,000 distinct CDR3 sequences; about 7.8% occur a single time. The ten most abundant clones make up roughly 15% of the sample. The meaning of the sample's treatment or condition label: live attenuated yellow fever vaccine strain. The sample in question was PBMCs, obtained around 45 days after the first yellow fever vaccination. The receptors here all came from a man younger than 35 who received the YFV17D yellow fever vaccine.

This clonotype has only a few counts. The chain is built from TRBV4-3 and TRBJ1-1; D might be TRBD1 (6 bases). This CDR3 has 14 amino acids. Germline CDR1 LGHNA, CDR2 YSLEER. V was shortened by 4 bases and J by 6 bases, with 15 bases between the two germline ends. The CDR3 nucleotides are TGCGCCAGCAGCCCACTCGGGGGGGCCGCTGAAGCTTTCTTT. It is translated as CASSPLGGAAEAFF.

In DNA form, the CDR3 reads TGCGCCAGCAGCCAAGAACGACAGGGGGCGTGGAATGAGCAGTTCTTC. Its protein is CASSQERQGAWNEQFF. This chain uses TRBV4-3 with TRBJ2-1; TRBD1 agrees at 10 bases. Germline V gene sequence: CDR1 LGHNA, CDR2 YSLEER. The length of the CDR3 is 16 residues. Trimming removed 0 bases from V and 7 bases from J; junction bases left unmatched: 6.

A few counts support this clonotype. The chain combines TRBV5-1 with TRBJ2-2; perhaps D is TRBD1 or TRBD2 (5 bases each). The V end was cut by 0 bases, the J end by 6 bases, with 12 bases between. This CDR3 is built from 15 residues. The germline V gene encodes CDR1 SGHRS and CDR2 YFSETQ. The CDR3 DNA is TGCGCCAGCAGCTTGGGATCGGGGCCGGCCGGGGAGCTGTTTTTT. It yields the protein CASSLGSGPAGELFF.